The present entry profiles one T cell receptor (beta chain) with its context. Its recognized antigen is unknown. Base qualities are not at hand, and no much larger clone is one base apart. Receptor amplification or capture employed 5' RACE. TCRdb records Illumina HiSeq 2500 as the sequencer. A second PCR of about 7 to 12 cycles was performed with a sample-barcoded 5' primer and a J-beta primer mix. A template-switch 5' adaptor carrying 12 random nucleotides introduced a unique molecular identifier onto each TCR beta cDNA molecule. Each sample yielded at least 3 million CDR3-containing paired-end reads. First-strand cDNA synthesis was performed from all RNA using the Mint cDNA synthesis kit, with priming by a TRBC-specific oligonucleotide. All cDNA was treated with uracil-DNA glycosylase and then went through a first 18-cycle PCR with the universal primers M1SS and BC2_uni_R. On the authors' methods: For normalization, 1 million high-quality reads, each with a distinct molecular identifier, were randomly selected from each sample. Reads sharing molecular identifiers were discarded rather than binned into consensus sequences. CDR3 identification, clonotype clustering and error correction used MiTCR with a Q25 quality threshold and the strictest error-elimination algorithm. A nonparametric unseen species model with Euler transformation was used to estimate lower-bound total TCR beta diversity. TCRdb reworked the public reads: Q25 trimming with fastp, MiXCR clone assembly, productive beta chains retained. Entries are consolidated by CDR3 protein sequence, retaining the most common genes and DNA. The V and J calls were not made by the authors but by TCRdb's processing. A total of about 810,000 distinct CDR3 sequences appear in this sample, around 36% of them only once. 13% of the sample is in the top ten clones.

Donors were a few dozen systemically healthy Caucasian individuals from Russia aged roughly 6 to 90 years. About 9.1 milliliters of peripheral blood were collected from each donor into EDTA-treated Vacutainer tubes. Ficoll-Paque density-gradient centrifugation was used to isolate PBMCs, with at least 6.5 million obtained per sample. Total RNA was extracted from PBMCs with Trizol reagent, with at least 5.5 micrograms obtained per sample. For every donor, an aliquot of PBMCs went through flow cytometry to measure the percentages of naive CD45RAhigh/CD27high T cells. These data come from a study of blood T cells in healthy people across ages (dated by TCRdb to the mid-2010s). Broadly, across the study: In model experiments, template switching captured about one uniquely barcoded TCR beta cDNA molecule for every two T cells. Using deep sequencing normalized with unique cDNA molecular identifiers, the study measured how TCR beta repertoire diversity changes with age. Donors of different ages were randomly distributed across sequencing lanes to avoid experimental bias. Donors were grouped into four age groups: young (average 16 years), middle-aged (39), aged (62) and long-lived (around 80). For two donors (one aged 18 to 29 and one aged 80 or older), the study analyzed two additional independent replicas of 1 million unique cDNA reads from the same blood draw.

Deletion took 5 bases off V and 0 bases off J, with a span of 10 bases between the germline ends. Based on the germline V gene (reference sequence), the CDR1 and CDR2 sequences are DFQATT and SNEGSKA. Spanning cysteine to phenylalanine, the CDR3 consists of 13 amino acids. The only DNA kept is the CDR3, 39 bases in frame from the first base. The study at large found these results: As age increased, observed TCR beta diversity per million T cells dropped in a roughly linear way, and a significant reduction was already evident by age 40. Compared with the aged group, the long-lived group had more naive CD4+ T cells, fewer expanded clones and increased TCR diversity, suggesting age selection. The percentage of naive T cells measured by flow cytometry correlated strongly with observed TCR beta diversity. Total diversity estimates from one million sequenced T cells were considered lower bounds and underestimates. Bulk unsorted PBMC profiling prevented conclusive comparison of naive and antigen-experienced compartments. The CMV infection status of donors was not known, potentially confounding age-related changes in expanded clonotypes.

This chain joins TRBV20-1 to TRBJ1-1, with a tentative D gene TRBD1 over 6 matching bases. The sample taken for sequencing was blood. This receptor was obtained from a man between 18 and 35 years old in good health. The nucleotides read TGCAGTGCTGCCGGGACATTGAACACTGAAGCTTTCTTT. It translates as CSAAGTLNTEAFF.